These T cell receptor beta chains were read from a single sample in a study of T cell responses to AZD1222 COVID-19 vaccine. Sequenced by immunoSEQ multiplex PCR; TCRdb stores in-frame clones only, minus some. The sample carries 140,000 or so clones, approximately 86% recorded once. The sequencing used peripheral blood, collected 28 days after the second dose of the MenACWY control vaccine. The source of these receptors is an adult who received the MenACWY meningococcal vaccine as a control. Each CDR3 is given with its conserved first and last residue. D genes are given only for firm matches. Size values are once, few and many counts, or a class for expanded clones, and some rows have none.

V	size	D	J	DNA	CDR3
TRBV24-1	-	-	TRBJ1-2	TGTGCCACCAGTGACCCCCTCCGCTGGGAGGATGGCTACACCTTC	CATSDPLRWEDGYTF
TRBV5-4	-	-	TRBJ1-4	TGTGCCAGCAGCTTGGCCCCACGAGAAAAACTGTTTTTT	CASSLAPREKLFF
TRBV6-5	-	TRBD1	TRBJ2-7	TGTGCCAGCAGTATAAGGGACAGGGTACCCGAGCAGTACTTC	CASSIRDRVPEQYF
TRBV15	-	-	TRBJ2-3	TGTGCCACCAGCAGCAGACCCGAGGGTATCGAACATACGCAGTATTTT	CATSSRPEGIEHTQYF
TRBV7-2	-	-	TRBJ2-7	TGTGCCAGCAGCTTAGATCCTAGCTCCTACGAGCAGTACTTC	CASSLDPSSYEQYF
TRBV12-5	-	-	TRBJ1-2	TGTGCTAGTGGTTTGAGGGAAAACTATGGCTACACCTTC	CASGLRENYGYTF
TRBV20-1	-	-	TRBJ1-2	TGCAGTGCTAGTCGCGGCAGGGAGGCATATGGCTACACCTTC	CSASRGREAYGYTF
TRBV3-1/TRBV3-2	-	-	TRBJ2-2	TGTGCCAGCAGCCGGCAGGGTGCCGGGGAGCTGTTTTTT	CASSRQGAGELFF
TRBV6-4	few	-	TRBJ2-2	TGTGCCAGCAGTGAAGGGCTTGCCGGGGAGCTGTTTTTT	CASSEGLAGELFF
TRBV5-6	-	-	TRBJ2-6	TGTGCCAGCAGCTTGCTAGGCTCTGGGGCCAACGTCCTGACTTTC	CASSLLGSGANVLTF
TRBV25-1	-	-	TRBJ2-7	TGTGCCAGCAGTGAAACCTACGAGCAGTACTTC	CASSETYEQYF
TRBV19	-	TRBD1	TRBJ1-3	TGTGCCAGTAGCCCGGGACAGCCTTTCTCTGGAAACACCATATATTTT	CASSPGQPFSGNTIYF
TRBV9	-	-	TRBJ2-6	TGTGCCAGCAGCCCCGGACAGAGGAGCTCTGGGGCCAACGTCCTGACTTTC	CASSPGQRSSGANVLTF
TRBV27	-	TRBD2	TRBJ2-1	TGTGCCAGCAGTTCCCATAGCGGGAGAGTCCGCAATGAGCAGTTCTTC	CASSSHSGRVRNEQFF
TRBV7-2	-	TRBD1	TRBJ1-1	TGTGCCAGCAGCTTCAGACAGGGGGCGAACATGAACACTGAAGCTTTCTTT	CASSFRQGANMNTEAFF
TRBV5-8	-	TRBD1	TRBJ2-3	TGTGCCAGTGCCGGGACAGGGACTTTTACGCAGTATTTT	CASAGTGTFTQYF
TRBV11-3	-	-	TRBJ1-6	TGTGCCAGCAGCTTAGATGGGGGGGCGCGTTCACCCCTCCACTTT	CASSLDGGARSPLHF
TRBV24-1	-	-	TRBJ2-7	TGTGCCACCAGTGATTTAGGGATTGAGCAGTACTTC	CATSDLGIEQYF
TRBV19	-	-	TRBJ2-7	TGTGCCAGTAGTATCCGAGGGGACGGCTCCTACGAGCAGTACTTC	CASSIRGDGSYEQYF
TRBV24-1	-	TRBD1	TRBJ1-2	TGTGCCACCAGTGATGTAGGGACAGCGGCATTCACCTTC	CATSDVGTAAFTF
TRBV6-5	-	TRBD2	TRBJ2-1	TGTGCCGGAAGGGACGGCGGCGGGGGTTACAATGAGCAGTTCTTC	CAGRDGGGGYNEQFF
TRBV5-4	-	TRBD1	TRBJ1-1	TGTGCCAGCAGCCGGACAGGACTGATGAACACTGAAGCTTTCTTT	CASSRTGLMNTEAFF
TRBV5-6	-	-	TRBJ1-2	TGTGCCAGCAGCATAAGGCTCCGGACGGTCTATGGCTACACCTTC	CASSIRLRTVYGYTF
TRBV4-3	-	-	TRBJ2-5	TGCGCCAGCAGCCAAGATGCACACCAAGAGACCCAGTACTTC	CASSQDAHQETQYF
TRBV2	few	TRBD2	TRBJ2-2	TGTGCCAGCAGTGGTAGCGGGAGGGGAACCGGGGAGCTGTTTTTT	CASSGSGRGTGELFF
TRBV15	-	-	TRBJ1-1	TGTGCCACCAGCAGATTTCGGGGTGTGAAGAACACTGAAGCTTTCTTT	CATSRFRGVKNTEAFF
TRBV28	-	-	TRBJ2-1	TGTGCCAGCAGGGGGTTAGGGTGGTCCTACAATGAGCAGTTCTTC	CASRGLGWSYNEQFF
TRBV6-5	-	TRBD1	TRBJ1-1	TGTGCCAGCACCCCGACAGGGAGATCCACTGAAGCTTTCTTT	CASTPTGRSTEAFF
TRBV2	-	-	TRBJ2-7	TGTGCCAGCAGCGCGGGACAGAGGGACGAACAGTACTTC	CASSAGQRDEQYF
TRBV3-1/TRBV3-2	few	TRBD1	TRBJ1-5	TGTGCCAGCAGCCAAGAAGGAGGGGGCCATAGCAATCAGCCCCAGCATTTT	CASSQEGGGHSNQPQHF
TRBV7-6	-	-	TRBJ1-5	TGTGCCAGCAGCTTAATTGAGGGGCAGCCCCAGCATTTT	CASSLIEGQPQHF
TRBV4-3	few	TRBD1	TRBJ1-1	TGCGCCAGCAGCACGACGACAGGGATGAACACTGAAGCTTTCTTT	CASSTTTGMNTEAFF
TRBV11-2	few	TRBD2	TRBJ2-5	TGTGCCAGCAGCCGAGTAGCGGGAGTTCAAGAGACCCAGTACTTC	CASSRVAGVQETQYF
TRBV18	once	-	TRBJ2-5	TGTGCCAGCTCACCATCGAAACAGCAAGAGACCCAGTACTTC	CASSPSKQQETQYF
TRBV2	-	-	TRBJ2-1	TGTGCCAGCAGTGTTCGAGGAGGACTCTACAATGAGCAGTTCTTC	CASSVRGGLYNEQFF
TRBV2	-	-	TRBJ2-7	TGTGCCAGCAGTGAAGCGCTAGGCGGAACCTACGAGCAGTACTTC	CASSEALGGTYEQYF
TRBV2	few	-	TRBJ2-5	TGTGCCAGCATAGTCCGGAAGGTGGAGACCCAGTACTTC	CASIVRKVETQYF
TRBV10-3	-	-	TRBJ2-1	TGTGCCATCAGTGATCGCCCAGGGGAGTATGCTAATGAGCAGTTCTTC	CAISDRPGEYANEQFF
TRBV4-1	-	-	TRBJ1-2	TGCGCCAGCAGCCAAGGAAGCAGGGGCGGACTCTATGGCTACACCTTC	CASSQGSRGGLYGYTF
TRBV7-3	-	-	TRBJ1-6	TGTGCCAGCAGCTTAGAGTCGGGGATCGATTCACCCCTCCACTTT	CASSLESGIDSPLHF
TRBV7-2	-	TRBD2	TRBJ2-1	TGTGCCAGCAGCCAGGGGACTAGTCAGAATGAGCAGTTCTTC	CASSQGTSQNEQFF
TRBV4-1	-	-	TRBJ1-2	TGCGCCAGCAGCCAAGACAGGAGAAGGACCGCAATTGACTATGGCTACACCTTC	CASSQDRRRTAIDYGYTF
TRBV2	-	-	TRBJ1-2	TGTGCCAGCAGTGATTCAAGGGGAAGAGGCTACACCTTC	CASSDSRGRGYTF
TRBV6-2/TRBV6-3	-	-	TRBJ2-5	TGTGCCAGCAGTTACGGGCAGGGGAGTCCCCAAGAGACCCAGTACTTC	CASSYGQGSPQETQYF
TRBV29-1	-	-	TRBJ2-7	TGCAGCGTTACTAAGGGGGGGGTAGCTTACGAGCAGTACTTC	CSVTKGGVAYEQYF
TRBV7-2	-	TRBD2	TRBJ2-7	TGTGCCAGCAGCACCCGACCGGGACTAGGTTCCGGCGAGCAGTACTTC	CASSTRPGLGSGEQYF
TRBV5-1	-	-	TRBJ1-1	TGCGCCAGCAGCTTGGAGCGGGGATCTGAAGCTTTCTTT	CASSLERGSEAFF
TRBV15	-	TRBD1	TRBJ1-2	TGTGCCACCAGCCCCGGCCGGACAGGGGGCGTCGGGGGCTACACCTTC	CATSPGRTGGVGGYTF
TRBV29-1	-	-	TRBJ1-1	TGCAGCGTAGGACAGCGGATGGGCACTGAAGCTTTCTTT	CSVGQRMGTEAFF
TRBV6-2/TRBV6-3	-	-	TRBJ1-1	TGTGCCAGCAGTCTCACAGGGTTGTTGACTGAAGCTTTCTTT	CASSLTGLLTEAFF
TRBV12-3/TRBV12-4	-	-	TRBJ1-1	TGTGCCAGCAGTGAAGACAGGAAAGCTTTCTTT	CASSEDRKAFF
TRBV3-1/TRBV3-2	-	TRBD1	TRBJ1-5	TGTGCCAGCAGCTGGACAGGGTCAGATCAGCCCCAGCATTTT	CASSWTGSDQPQHF